One T cell receptor (beta chain) is described in this entry. The sample comes from a study of blood T cell repertoires in COVID-19. Data came from immunoSEQ multiplex PCR; TCRdb stores just in-frame clones and leaves some out. This table holds roughly 35,000 clones, 85% found once. The sample comprised peripheral blood. This clonotype was obtained from a human donor with acute or convalescent COVID-19. The donor label of this sample is uncertain.

The CDR3 sequence: CASSLDGRGTEAFF. In nucleotides, the CDR3 is TGTGCCAGCAGCTTGGATGGGCGGGGCACTGAAGCTTTCTTT. The J gene is TRBJ1-1, the V gene TRBV5-6; no reliable D call. The length of the CDR3 is 14 residues. The V gene lost 0 bases and the J gene lost 4 bases, with 10 bases spanning the gap. Germline-derived CDR1 and CDR2 are SGHDT and YYEEEE.